This T cell receptor beta chain was identified in a study of blood T cell repertoires in COVID-19. Looking at the study overall: Whether acute or convalescent, the COVID-19 samples came from the United States, Italy and Spain. PBMCs, B-cell-depleted T cells, or T cells provided the cDNA or gDNA that made up the material.

Methods used by the authors: From reference gene primer amplification, estimates of nucleated cell counts were derived. The repertoire was sequenced with immunoSEQ multiplex PCR; TCRdb's copy has only in-frame clones and lacks some. Clone size and V and J calls were adopted from that table, with D and trimming inferred from the DNA. The top ten clones hold approximately 8% of a sample with 95,000 to 150,000 clones, over 75% of them seen once. The CDR3 sequence is 19 residues long. The germline CDR1 and CDR2 sequences are SGHRS and YFSETQ. V shed 0 bases and J 0 bases; nucleotides not matched to a gene: 8.

The gene calls are TRBV5-1 and TRBJ1-4; the match to TRBD1 covers 10 bases. The sample taken for sequencing was peripheral blood. This receptor was identified in a man in his fifties or sixties with acute or convalescent COVID-19. DNA of the CDR3: TGCGCCAGCAGCTTGGCGGACAGGGGGGCCGACGCAACTAATGAAAAACTGTTTTTT. This encodes CASSLADRGADATNEKLFF.